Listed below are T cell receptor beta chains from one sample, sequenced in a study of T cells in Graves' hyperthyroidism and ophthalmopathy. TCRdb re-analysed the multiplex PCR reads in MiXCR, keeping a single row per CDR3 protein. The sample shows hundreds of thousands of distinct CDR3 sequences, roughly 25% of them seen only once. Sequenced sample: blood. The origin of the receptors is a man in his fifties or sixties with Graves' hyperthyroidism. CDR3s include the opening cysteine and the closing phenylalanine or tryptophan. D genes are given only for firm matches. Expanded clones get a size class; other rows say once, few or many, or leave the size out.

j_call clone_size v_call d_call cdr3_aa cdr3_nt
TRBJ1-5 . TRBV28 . CASSPMPAGSWKPQHF TGTGCCAGCAGTCCGATGCCCGCCGGGTCGTGGAAGCCCCAGCATTTT
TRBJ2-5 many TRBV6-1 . CASSESWAGVGETQYF TGTGCCAGCAGTGAATCCTGGGCAGGGGTAGGTGAGACCCAGTACTTC
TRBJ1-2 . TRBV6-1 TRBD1 CASSSRDSYGYTF TGTGCCAGCAGTAGCCGGGACAGCTATGGCTACACCTTC
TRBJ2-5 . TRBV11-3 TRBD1 CASSLEWSGQGSQYF TGTGCCAGCAGCTTAGAGTGGTCGGGACAGGGTTCCCAGTACTTC
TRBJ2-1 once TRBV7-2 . CASSQVGWGSYNEQFF TGTGCCAGCAGCCAAGTAGGGTGGGGATCATACAATGAGCAGTTCTTC
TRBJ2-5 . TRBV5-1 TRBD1 CASSGGQEQETQYF TGCGCCAGCAGCGGGGGACAGGAGCAAGAGACCCAGTACTTC
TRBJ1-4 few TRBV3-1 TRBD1 CASSFLRTGGDEKLFF TGTGCCAGCAGCTTTCTCCGGACAGGAGGGGATGAAAAACTGTTTTTT
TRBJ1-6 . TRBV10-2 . CASSERGNLHF TGCGCCAGCAGTGAAAGGGGTAACCTCCACTTT
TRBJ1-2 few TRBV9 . CASSVEGFRGYTF TGTGCCAGCAGCGTAGAGGGATTTAGGGGCTACACCTTC
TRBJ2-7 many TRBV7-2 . CASSTGRSFYEQYF TGTGCCAGCAGCACCGGGCGGAGTTTCTACGAGCAGTACTTC
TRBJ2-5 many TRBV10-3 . CAISGNSGETQYF TGTGCCATCAGTGGGAATAGCGGAGAGACCCAGTACTTC
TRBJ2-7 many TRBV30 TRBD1 CALDRGPYEQYF TGTGCCTTGGACAGGGGGCCCTACGAGCAGTACTTC
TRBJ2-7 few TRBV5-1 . CASSDGYEQYF TGCGCCAGCTCTGACGGCTACGAGCAGTACTTC
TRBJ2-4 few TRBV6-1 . CASRFRQGLAKNIQYF TGTGCCAGCAGATTTCGACAGGGACTAGCCAAAAACATTCAGTACTTC
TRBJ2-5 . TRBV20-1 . CSARRGGQQETQYF TGCAGTGCTAGACGAGGCGGCCAACAAGAGACCCAGTACTTC
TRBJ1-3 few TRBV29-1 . CSAQASGNTIYF TGCAGCGCCCAAGCCTCTGGAAACACCATATATTTT
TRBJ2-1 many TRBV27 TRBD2 CASSPGLAGGLGEQFF TGTGCCAGCAGTCCAGGACTAGCGGGAGGGTTGGGTGAGCAGTTCTTC
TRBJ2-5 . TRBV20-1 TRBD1 CSATRQGIQETQYF TGCAGTGCAACGCGACAGGGGATACAAGAGACCCAGTACTTC
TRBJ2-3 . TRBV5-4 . CASSLTNDPTDTQYF TGTGCCAGCAGCTTGACAAATGACCCCACAGATACGCAGTATTTT
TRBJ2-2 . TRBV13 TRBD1 CASSSPGTENTGELFF TGTGCCAGCAGCTCCCCCGGGACAGAGAACACCGGGGAGCTGTTTTTT
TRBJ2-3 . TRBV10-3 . CAISPRVASTDTQYF TGTGCCATCAGTCCACGAGTAGCTAGCACAGATACGCAGTATTTT
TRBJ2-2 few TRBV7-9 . CASSWGIGELFF TGTGCCAGCAGCTGGGGGATCGGGGAGCTGTTTTTT
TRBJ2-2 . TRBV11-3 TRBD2 CASSLRASGTITGELFF TGTGCCAGCAGCTTACGGGCTAGCGGGACTATCACCGGGGAGCTGTTTTTT
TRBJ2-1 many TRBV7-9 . CASTLAGYGEQFF TGTGCCAGCACCCTCGCGGGGTATGGTGAGCAGTTCTTC
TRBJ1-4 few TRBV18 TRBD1 CASSPDRAPNEKLFF TGTGCCAGCTCACCAGACAGGGCTCCTAATGAAAAACTGTTTTTT
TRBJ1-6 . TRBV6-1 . CASKVRGNSPLHF TGTGCCAGCAAAGTAAGGGGCAATTCACCCCTCCACTTT
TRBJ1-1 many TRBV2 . CASSEVRLGGTEAFF TGTGCCAGCAGTGAAGTGAGGCTTGGGGGCACTGAAGCTTTCTTT
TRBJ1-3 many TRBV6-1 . CASSKSPGSFTGNTIYF TGTGCCAGCAGTAAATCCCCGGGAAGCTTTACAGGAAACACCATATATTTT
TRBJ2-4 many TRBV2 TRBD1 CASSRDSEGNIQYF TGTGCCAGCAGCCGGGACAGTGAGGGGAACATTCAGTACTTC